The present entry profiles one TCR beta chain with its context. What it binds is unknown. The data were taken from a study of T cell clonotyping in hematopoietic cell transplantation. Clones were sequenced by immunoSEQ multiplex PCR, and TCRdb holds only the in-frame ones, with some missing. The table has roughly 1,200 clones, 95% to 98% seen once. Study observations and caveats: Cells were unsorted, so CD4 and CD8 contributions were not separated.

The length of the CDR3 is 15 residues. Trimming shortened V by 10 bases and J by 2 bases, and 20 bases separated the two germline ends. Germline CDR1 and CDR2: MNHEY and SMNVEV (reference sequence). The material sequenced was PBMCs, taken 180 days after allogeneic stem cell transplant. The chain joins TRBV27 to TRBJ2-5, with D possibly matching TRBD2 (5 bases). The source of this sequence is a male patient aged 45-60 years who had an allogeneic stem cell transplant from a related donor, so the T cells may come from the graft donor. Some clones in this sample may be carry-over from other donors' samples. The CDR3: CATKRGGGPQETQYF. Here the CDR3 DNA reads TGTGCCACAAAACGAGGTGGCGGGCCTCAAGAGACCCAGTACTTC.